The clone carrying this T cell receptor beta chain was recorded at least ten times. Antigen: not known. This library used about 360 ng RNA and molecular barcoded adaptors spanning alpha/delta and beta/gamma chains. TCRdb re-called the reads with MiXCR, one entry per CDR3 protein. The sample gives around 130,000 distinct CDR3 sequences, approximately 13% of which show up once; just under 8.5% is in the top ten. The data belong to a study of read filtering for tumor transcriptome and immune sequencing. Study as a whole: Mean patient age was roughly 66 years, range about 47 to 85; roughly 18 male, 12 to 15 female. Whole-transcriptome libraries were prepared after DNase treatment. Regarding the study as a whole: Sorted CD138-negative bone marrow cells were not purified T cells. About 81.9% of IR-seq clonotypes had a single read, yet these held about 3.5% of reads.

V was shortened by 4 bases and J by 0 bases, with 11 bases between the two germline ends. Germline loops: CDR1 SGHRS, CDR2 YFSETQ. The CDR3 is 16 residues long. Sequencing input: a population of CD138-negative cells sorted from bone marrow. The receptor's source is a donor at least 40 years old with multiple myeloma. The chain recombines TRBV5-1 with TRBJ2-6, with D unresolved. CDR3 nucleotide sequence: TGCGCCAGCAGCGTAGGACCGAGCTCTGGGGCCAACGTCCTGACTTTC. This codes for CASSVGPSSGANVLTF.